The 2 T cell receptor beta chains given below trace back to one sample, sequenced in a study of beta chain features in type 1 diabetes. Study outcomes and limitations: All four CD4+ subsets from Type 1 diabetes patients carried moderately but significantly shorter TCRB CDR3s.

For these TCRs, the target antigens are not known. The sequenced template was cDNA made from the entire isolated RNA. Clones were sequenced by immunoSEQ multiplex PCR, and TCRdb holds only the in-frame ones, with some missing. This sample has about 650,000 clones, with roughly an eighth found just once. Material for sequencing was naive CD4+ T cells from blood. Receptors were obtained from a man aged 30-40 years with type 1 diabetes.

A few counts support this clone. The CDR3 loop reads CASSESQGFEQYF. CDR3 bases: TGTGCCAGCAGTGAATCACAGGGTTTCGAGCAGTACTTC. The V gene is TRBV25-1, the J gene TRBJ2-7, with D tentatively TRBD1 (6 bases). V shed 1 base and J shed 6 bases, with 10 bases lying between them. CDR1 and CDR2 (germline): MGHDK, SYGVNS. The CDR3 loop spans 13 amino acids.

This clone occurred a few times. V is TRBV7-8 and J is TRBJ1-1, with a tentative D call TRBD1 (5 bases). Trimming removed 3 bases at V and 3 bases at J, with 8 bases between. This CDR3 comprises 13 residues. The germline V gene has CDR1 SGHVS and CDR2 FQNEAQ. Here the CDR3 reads CASSFQGDTEAFF. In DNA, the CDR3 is TGTGCCAGCAGCTTCCAGGGAGACACTGAAGCTTTCTTT.